These 15 T cell receptor beta chains originate from one sample sequenced in a study of T cell responses to AZD1222 COVID-19 vaccine. Profiling relied on immunoSEQ multiplex PCR, and the TCRdb table lists in-frame clones only, not all of them. The sample has some 81,000 clones; about 89% are singletons. The material sequenced was peripheral blood, taken 28 days after the second AZD1222 dose. The receptors originated from an adult who received the AZD1222 COVID-19 vaccine.

This rearrangement joins TRBV19 to TRBJ2-2; the match to TRBD2 covers 8 bases. V was clipped by 1 base and J by 8 bases; unmatched bases: 3. The CDR3 totals 14 residues. The germline gives CDR1 LNHDA, CDR2 SQIVND (reference sequence). CDR3 nucleotide sequence: TGTGCCAGTAGTATAGGCGGGAGGTTAGGGGAGCTGTTTTTT. Residues: CASSIGGRLGELFF.

V usage is TRBV5-1 and J usage is TRBJ2-1; tentative D call: TRBD1 (5 bases). Trimming removed 0 bases at V and 0 bases at J, with 7 bases between. Germline lookup yields CDR1 SGHRS and CDR2 YFSETQ. The CDR3 sequence is 15 residues long. Here the CDR3 reads CASSLDQGSYNEQFF. The CDR3 DNA is TGCGCCAGCAGCTTGGACCAGGGCTCCTACAATGAGCAGTTCTTC.

There are a few counts of this clone. V is TRBV6-1 and J is TRBJ1-2, with D tentatively TRBD1 (5 bases). V lost 1 base and J lost 5, with 11 bases in between. Germline V gene sequence: CDR1 MNHNS, CDR2 SASEGT. This CDR3 comprises 14 residues. The CDR3 DNA is TGTGCCAGCAGTGAAGTCTGGGGCGTGTATGGCTACACCTTC. Its translation: CASSEVWGVYGYTF.

The chain uses TRBV28 and TRBJ1-2; D is perhaps TRBD1 (5 bases). CDR1 and CDR2 (germline): MDHEN, SYDVKM. Trimming took 2 bases from V and 6 from J, leaving 7 bases between them. The CDR3 is made up of 12 amino acids. The CDR3 spells CASSLAGDGYTF. CDR3 in DNA: TGTGCCAGCAGTTTAGCGGGGGATGGCTACACCTTC.

The rearrangement uses TRBV5-1 and TRBJ1-5, with D unclear. This CDR3 is 14 amino acids long. Germline V CDR1 and CDR2: SGHRS, YFSETQ. Trimming removed 8 bases from V and 4 bases from J, with 16 bases in between. CDR3 sequence: CASSLRGGNQPQHF. Written as DNA, the CDR3 is TGCGCCAGTAGCCTCCGGGGAGGGAATCAGCCCCAGCATTTT.

The V gene is TRBV30, the J gene TRBJ1-2; D is unclear. Germline-derived CDR1 and CDR2 are GTSNPN and SVGIG (reference sequence). The CDR3 is 13 residues long. Between the trimmed V and J ends, which lost 0 bases and 8 bases, there was a span of 13 bases. The CDR3 DNA reads TGTGCCTGGAGTGTAGTCTTAGGATGGGGCTACACCTTC. This gives the protein CAWSVVLGWGYTF.

The chain combines TRBV6-4 with TRBJ2-1; no clear D gene. The CDR3 spans 16 residues. The V gene lost 0 bases and the J gene lost 2 bases, with 11 bases spanning the gap. Germline V lookup: CDR1 MRHNA, CDR2 SNTAGT. The CDR3 protein is CASSDSAYRTYNEQFF. In DNA form, the CDR3 reads TGTGCCAGCAGTGACTCGGCCTACCGGACCTACAATGAGCAGTTCTTC.

The chain employs TRBV3-1 (or the pseudogene TRBV3-2) and TRBJ1-2; D gene ambiguous. The V gene lost 7 bases and the J gene lost 2 bases, with 11 bases spanning the gap. Germline V gene lookup returns CDR1 LGHDT and CDR2 YNNKEL (reference sequence). This CDR3 comprises 13 residues. In DNA, the CDR3 is TGTGCCAGCACCTCGGTCGGAAACTATGGCTACACCTTC. Protein product: CASTSVGNYGYTF.

The J gene is TRBJ2-1, the V gene TRBV27; 11 nucleotides align to TRBD2. The germline gives CDR1 MNHEY, CDR2 SMNVEV (reference sequence). The CDR3 loop spans 18 amino acids. The junction had 16 bases not matched to a gene; V was cut back by 4 bases and J by 8 bases. This CDR3 reads CASSSQHLAGGRYDEQFF. Here the CDR3 DNA reads TGTGCCAGCAGTTCCCAGCATCTAGCGGGAGGTCGGTACGATGAGCAGTTCTTC.

The chain couples TRBV19 to TRBJ1-2, with a tentative D call TRBD1 (6 bases). Germline-derived CDR1 and CDR2 are LNHDA and SQIVND (reference sequence). V lost 10 bases, J lost 3 bases, and 21 bases lay in between. The CDR3 contains 15 residues. The CDR3 sequence: CATIPADSGYYGYTF. CDR3 coding DNA: TGTGCCACGATTCCGGCGGACAGCGGGTACTATGGCTACACCTTC.

This chain uses TRBV29-1 with TRBJ2-5, with a tentative D call TRBD1 (5 bases). CDR3 length equals 16 residues. V gave up 7 bases and J gave up 9 bases, with 30 bases separating them. Germline CDR1 SQVTM, CDR2 ANQGSEA. CDR3 nucleotide sequence: TGCAGCGGCCAAGTGAGCCCTAAGGGGAATATCGGGTCCCAGTACTTC. As protein: CSGQVSPKGNIGSQYF. Full variable domain (rest looked up from reference TRBV29-1 and TRBJ2-5): SAVISQKPSRDICQRGTSLTIQCQVDSQVTMMFWYRQQPGQSLTLIATANQGSEATYESGFVIDKFPISRPNLTFSTLTVSNMSPEDSSIYLCSGQVSPKGNIGSQYFGPGTRLLVL.

The chain carries TRBV18 and TRBJ2-5, with 12 bases that match TRBD1. CDR3 length: 14 amino acids. The germline CDR1 and CDR2 sequences are KGHSH and LQKENI. The V gene end was trimmed by 5 bases and the J gene end by 5 bases; junction bases not matched to a gene: 3. The CDR3 DNA is TGTGCCAGCTCAAGAGGGACAGGGGGCGAGACCCAGTACTTC. Encoded protein: CASSRGTGGETQYF.

The chain is built from TRBV2 and TRBJ2-7, with TRBD1 identical over 8 bases. The junction had 10 bases not matched to a gene; V was cut back by 7 bases and J by 2 bases. Germline V gene data show CDR1 as SNHLY and CDR2 as FYNNEI. The CDR3 spans 15 residues. Here the CDR3 reads CASNSPGTGTYEQYF. In DNA, the CDR3 is TGTGCCAGCAACAGTCCCGGGACAGGAACCTACGAGCAGTACTTC.

The genes are TRBV5-1 and TRBJ2-2; 7 nucleotides line up with TRBD2. CDR3 length: 16 residues. The ends lost 4 bases at V and 0 bases at J; junction bases unmatched: 6. Germline V gives CDR1 SGHRS, CDR2 YFSETQ. CDR3 sequence reads: CASSRGLPANTGELFF. The CDR3 region has the DNA TGCGCCAGCAGCAGGGGACTACCAGCGAACACCGGGGAGCTGTTTTTT.

This chain joins TRBV7-9 and TRBJ2-3, with TRBD2 identical over 9 bases. The V and J ends lost 4 bases and 1 base, in that order; junction bases with no gene match: 15. This CDR3 contains 19 residues. CDR1 is SEHNR, CDR2 FQNEAQ, per germline (reference sequence). CDR3 in amino acids: CASSSLWASGNEGTDTQYF. The CDR3 nucleotides read TGTGCCAGCAGCTCCCTGTGGGCTAGCGGGAATGAGGGCACAGATACGCAGTATTTT.